This T cell receptor (beta chain) was profiled in a study of blood T cell repertoires in COVID-19. For the study at large: T cells, B-cell-depleted T cells, or PBMCs supplied cDNA or gDNA.

This CDR3 region has 14 residues. CDR1 is LNHDA, CDR2 SQIVND, per germline (reference sequence). V gave up 7 bases and J gave up 3 bases; unmatched junction bases: 7. How the authors handled the data: The assay estimated nucleated cells by amplifying reference gene primers. Sequencing used immunoSEQ multiplex PCR; TCRdb keeps in-frame clones, though not all of them. From that table come the V and J calls and clone size; the DNA was used to work out D and trimming. This sample has under 200,000 clones, with over 65% found just once. The sequence derives from a man in his 60s with acute or convalescent COVID-19. The sample taken for sequencing was peripheral blood. The chain employs TRBV19 and TRBJ2-7; TRBD2 matches at 9 bases. CDR3 DNA: TGTGCCAGTAAACCGGGACTAGCAGACTACGAGCAGTACTTC. Translation gives CASKPGLADYEQYF.